A single sample gave rise to the 14 T cell receptor beta chains below, sequenced in a study of T cell repertoires in cytomegalovirus infection (dated by TCRdb to the late 2010s). These receptors have no known antigen. Sequencing used an Illumina HiSeq 1500. TCRdb trimmed the raw reads at Q25, called clones with MiXCR and kept productive beta chains. Here each entry gathers all rows of one CDR3 protein and keeps the most common genes and DNA. The sample profile shows some 920,000 distinct CDR3 sequences; under 40% of them were found once. The ten largest clones add up to roughly 13% of the sample. The treatment or condition label for this specimen denotes: in vitro stimulation with specific CMV peptide epitopes to enrich CMV-specific T cells. Sequences were derived from cultured CD8+ T cells from PBMCs, sampled from culture after CMV antigen stimulation. These receptor sequences come from a human donor in good health (CMV status not recorded). Some clones in this sample may be carry-over from other donors' samples.

This clonotype was counted between two and nine times. V is TRBV7-6 and J is TRBJ1-4; 9 nucleotides agree with TRBD1. Germline CDR1 reads SGHVS; CDR2 reads FNYEAQ. The CDR3 spans 16 residues. After removal of 0 bases from V and 7 bases from J, the junction contained 6 bases not matched to a gene. The CDR3 coding sequence is TGTGCCAGCAGCTTAGCAGAGACAGGGGGACGTGAAAAACTGTTTTTT. This gives the protein CASSLAETGGREKLFF.

The sample holds one count of this clonotype. V gene TRBV7-9 combines with J gene TRBJ2-2; the D is unclear. Germline values: CDR1 SEHNR, CDR2 FQNEAQ (reference sequence). The CDR3 totals 13 residues. Trimming cost V 5 bases and J 5 bases, with 9 bases left between them. The CDR3 loop reads CASSPYTTGELFF. The CDR3 bases are TGTGCCAGCAGCCCCTACACGACCGGGGAGCTGTTTTTT.

The V gene is TRBV24-1, the J gene TRBJ2-2, with 7 bases lining up with TRBD2. The V gene's germline CDR1 is KGHDR and CDR2 SFDVKD. CDR3 length equals 16 residues. V shed 0 bases, J shed 0 bases, and the junction held 0 bases outside the gene matches. This chain's CDR3 is CATSDLLAANTGELFF. CDR3 nucleotide sequence: TGTGCCACCAGTGATTTGCTAGCGGCGAACACCGGGGAGCTGTTTTTT.

The chain is built from TRBV6-5 and TRBJ2-1; D possibly corresponds to TRBD1 (5 bases). V was clipped by 1 base and J by 6 bases, with 7 bases between them. The germline V gene encodes CDR1 MNHEY and CDR2 SVGAGI. The CDR3 is 13 amino acids. The CDR3 nucleotides are TGTGCCAGCAGTTACTGGGGCCCCAATGAGCAGTTCTTC. Its translation is CASSYWGPNEQFF.

There are a few counts of this clonotype. The chain carries TRBV29-1 and TRBJ2-1; the D gene is possibly TRBD1 (6 bases). CDR1 and CDR2 from the germline V gene are SQVTM and ANQGSEA. This CDR3 has 13 residues. With 7 bases removed from V and 1 base from J, the gap between germline ends came to 11 bases. CDR3 region: CSAEGGSYNEQFF. CDR3 coding DNA: TGCAGCGCCGAAGGGGGATCCTACAATGAGCAGTTCTTC.

Only a few counts were recorded for this clonotype. The CDR3 coding sequence is TGTGCCAGCGGGTTATATGTGCGGGGGACGCAGTATTTT. Protein product: CASGLYVRGTQYF. The chain is built from TRBV6-2 or TRBV6-3 and TRBJ2-3, with 7 nucleotides matching TRBD2. CDR3 size: 13 residues. The germline CDR1 and CDR2 sequences are MNHEY and SVGEGT. V dropped 8 bases and J dropped 9; count of bases not matched to a gene: 11.

At least ten counts were recorded for this clonotype. This rearrangement joins TRBV25-1 to TRBJ1-2; D perhaps matches TRBD1 (6 bases). CDR3 length: 15 residues. Germline assignment: CDR1 MGHDK and CDR2 SYGVNS. Trimming shortened V by 5 bases and J by 4 bases, and 17 bases separated the two germline ends. CDR3 coding DNA: TGTGCCAGCAGTCCCGTGGGAGGGGGTGGCTATGGCTACACCTTC. As protein: CASSPVGGGGYGYTF.

This clonotype has ten or more counts. The chain uses TRBV28 and TRBJ1-2; tentative D call: TRBD1 (5 bases). The CDR3 totals 13 residues. The V and J ends lost 3 bases and 3 bases respectively, with 8 bases between them. Germline lookup yields CDR1 MDHEN and CDR2 SYDVKM. CDR3 DNA: TGTGCCAGCAGTTTGCGCAGGGACTATGGCTACACCTTC. It specifies CASSLRRDYGYTF.

The chain couples TRBV4-1 to TRBJ2-2, with D perhaps matching TRBD1 (5 bases). Germline loops: CDR1 MGHRA, CDR2 YSYEKL. This CDR3 has 15 residues. Trimming took off 2 bases at V and 4 bases at J, with 11 bases between the two ends. In DNA form, the CDR3 reads TGCGCCAGCAGCCAATTCTCAGGGTCCACCGGGGAGCTGTTTTTT. It specifies CASSQFSGSTGELFF.

The J gene is TRBJ2-2, the V gene TRBV3-1; D gene uncertain. The CDR3 has 13 residues. The germline CDR1 and CDR2 sequences are LGHDT and YNNKEL (reference sequence). V was shortened by 0 bases and J by 8 bases, with 7 bases between the two germline ends. CDR3 in amino acids: CASSQDPVGELFF. DNA of the CDR3: TGTGCCAGCAGCCAAGATCCGGTGGGGGAGCTGTTTTTT.

Ten or more counts support this clonotype. The chain carries TRBV7-2 and TRBJ1-4; 7 bases fit TRBD1. J lost 1 base, V lost 5 bases, and 10 bases had no gene match. Germline-derived CDR1 and CDR2 are SGHTA and FQGNSA. This CDR3 comprises 17 residues. DNA of the CDR3: TGTGCCAGCAGCCGTGGGACAGTCGGGGGAACTAATGAAAAACTGTTTTTT. Its protein is CASSRGTVGGTNEKLFF.

The chain carries TRBV12-3 or TRBV12-4 and TRBJ1-5, with unresolved D. Deletions cut 1 base from V and 4 bases from J, with 8 bases between. The CDR3 is 14 amino acids. CDR3 nucleotides: TGTGCCAGCAGTTTAGGGGTCTATAATCAGCCCCAGCATTTT. Translating gives CASSLGVYNQPQHF.

A few counts support this clonotype. The rearrangement links TRBV6-6 to TRBJ1-1; 11 nucleotides align to TRBD1. CDR1 is MNHNY and CDR2 is SVGAGI in the germline V gene (reference sequence). Trimming removed 4 bases from V and 4 bases from J; junction bases left unmatched: 5. CDR3 length: 15 amino acids. CDR3 loop: CASSSRGTGGTEAFF. DNA of the CDR3: TGTGCCAGCAGTTCGCGAGGGACAGGGGGCACTGAAGCTTTCTTT.

The table lists this clonotype with a few counts. This sequence joins TRBV6-1 and TRBJ2-2, with no clear D. Germline V gene lookup returns CDR1 MNHNS and CDR2 SASEGT. This CDR3 is built from 12 residues. Trimming shortened V by 8 bases and J by 1 base, and 5 bases separated the two germline ends. The CDR3 region is CASEQNTGELFF. CDR3 nucleotide sequence: TGTGCCAGCGAACAGAACACCGGGGAGCTGTTTTTT.